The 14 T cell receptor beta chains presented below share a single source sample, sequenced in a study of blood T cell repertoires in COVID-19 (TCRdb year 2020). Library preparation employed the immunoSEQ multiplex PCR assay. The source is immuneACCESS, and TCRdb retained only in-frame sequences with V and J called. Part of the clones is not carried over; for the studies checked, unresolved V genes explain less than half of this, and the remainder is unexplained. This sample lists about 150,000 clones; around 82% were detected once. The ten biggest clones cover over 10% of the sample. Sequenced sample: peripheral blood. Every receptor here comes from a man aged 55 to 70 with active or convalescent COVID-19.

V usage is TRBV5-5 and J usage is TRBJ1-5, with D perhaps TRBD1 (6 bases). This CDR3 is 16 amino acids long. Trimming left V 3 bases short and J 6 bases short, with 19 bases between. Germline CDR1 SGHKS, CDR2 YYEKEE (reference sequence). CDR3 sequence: CASSSLNVGASQPQHF. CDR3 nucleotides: TGTGCCAGCAGCTCCCTTAACGTGGGGGCGAGTCAGCCCCAGCATTTT.

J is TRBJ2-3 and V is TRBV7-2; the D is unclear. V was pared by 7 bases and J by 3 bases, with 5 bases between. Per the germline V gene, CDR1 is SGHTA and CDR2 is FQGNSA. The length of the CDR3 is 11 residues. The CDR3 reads CASTRTDTQYF. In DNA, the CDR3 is TGTGCCAGCACCCGGACAGATACGCAGTATTTT.

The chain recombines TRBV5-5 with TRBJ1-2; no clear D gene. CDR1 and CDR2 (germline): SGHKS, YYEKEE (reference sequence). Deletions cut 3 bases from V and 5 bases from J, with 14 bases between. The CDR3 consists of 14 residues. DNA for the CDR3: TGTGCCAGCAGCTCCGCCGGGAGTCGATATGGCTACACCTTC. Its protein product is CASSSAGSRYGYTF.

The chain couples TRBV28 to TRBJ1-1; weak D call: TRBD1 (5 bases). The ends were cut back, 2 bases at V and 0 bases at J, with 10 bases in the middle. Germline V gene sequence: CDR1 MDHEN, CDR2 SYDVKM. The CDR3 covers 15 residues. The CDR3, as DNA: TGTGCCAGCAGTTTAAACCGGGGGGTGAACACTGAAGCTTTCTTT. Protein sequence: CASSLNRGVNTEAFF.

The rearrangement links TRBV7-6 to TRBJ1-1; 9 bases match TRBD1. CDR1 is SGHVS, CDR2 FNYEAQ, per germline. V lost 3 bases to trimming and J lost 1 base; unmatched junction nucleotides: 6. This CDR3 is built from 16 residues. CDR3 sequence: CASSFKQGAQNTEAFF. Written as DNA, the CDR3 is TGTGCCAGCAGCTTTAAACAGGGGGCTCAGAACACTGAAGCTTTCTTT.

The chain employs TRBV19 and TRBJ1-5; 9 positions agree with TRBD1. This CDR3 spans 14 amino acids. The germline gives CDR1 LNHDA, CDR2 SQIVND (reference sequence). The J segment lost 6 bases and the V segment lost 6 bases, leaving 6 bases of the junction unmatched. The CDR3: CASRGQGTIQPQHF. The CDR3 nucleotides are TGTGCCAGTAGGGGACAGGGAACAATTCAGCCCCAGCATTTT.

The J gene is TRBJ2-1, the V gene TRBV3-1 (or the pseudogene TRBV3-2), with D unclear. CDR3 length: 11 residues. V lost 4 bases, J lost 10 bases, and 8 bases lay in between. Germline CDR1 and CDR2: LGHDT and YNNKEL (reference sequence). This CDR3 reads CASSRISEQFF. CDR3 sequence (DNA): TGTGCCAGCAGCCGCATAAGCGAGCAGTTCTTC.

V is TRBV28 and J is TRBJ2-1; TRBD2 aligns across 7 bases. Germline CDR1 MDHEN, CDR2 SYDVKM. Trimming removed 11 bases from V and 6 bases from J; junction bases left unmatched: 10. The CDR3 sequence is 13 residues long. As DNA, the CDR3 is TGTGCCGGACGGGGAGGGTTCGGCAATGAGCAGTTCTTC. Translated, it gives CAGRGGFGNEQFF.

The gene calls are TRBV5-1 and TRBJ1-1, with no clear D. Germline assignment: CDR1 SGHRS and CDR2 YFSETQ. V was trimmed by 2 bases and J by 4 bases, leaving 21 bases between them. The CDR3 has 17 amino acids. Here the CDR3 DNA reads TGCGCCAGCAGCTTCCCGTCCCACCCCTCTCGGGGCACTGAAGCTTTCTTT. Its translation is CASSFPSHPSRGTEAFF.

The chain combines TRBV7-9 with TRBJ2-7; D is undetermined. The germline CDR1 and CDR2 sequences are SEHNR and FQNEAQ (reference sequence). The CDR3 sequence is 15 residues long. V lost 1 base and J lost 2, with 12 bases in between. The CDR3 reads CASSLVSSVTYEQYF. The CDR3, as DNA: TGTGCCAGCAGCTTAGTCTCCAGTGTCACCTACGAGCAGTACTTC.

The CDR3 is CASSRVLLSGNTDTQYF. The DNA for the CDR3 is TGTGCCAGCTCACGGGTCCTGCTTAGCGGGAACACAGATACGCAGTATTTT. This chain uses TRBV18 with TRBJ2-3; 8 bases match TRBD2. This CDR3 is built from 17 residues. The J segment lost 2 bases and the V segment lost 4 bases, leaving 11 bases of the junction unmatched. The germline gives CDR1 KGHSH, CDR2 LQKENI. The variable domain in full, with the rest retrieved from reference TRBV18 and TRBJ2-3, is NAGVMQNPRHLVRRRGQEARLRCSPMKGHSHVYWYRQLPEEGLKFMVYLQKENIIDESGMPKERFSAEFPKEGPSILRIQQVVRGDSAAYFCASSRVLLSGNTDTQYFGPGTRLTVL.

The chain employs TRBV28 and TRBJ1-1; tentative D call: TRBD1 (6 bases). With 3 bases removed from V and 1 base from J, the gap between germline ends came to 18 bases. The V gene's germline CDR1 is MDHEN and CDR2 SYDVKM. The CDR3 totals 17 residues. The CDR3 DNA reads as TGTGCCAGCAGTTTTCTGGGGCGTCTGGGGGCGAACACTGAAGCTTTCTTT. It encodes CASSFLGRLGANTEAFF. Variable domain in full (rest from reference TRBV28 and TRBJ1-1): DVKVTQSSRYLVKRTGEKVFLECVQDMDHENMFWYRQDPGLGLRLIYFSYDVKMKEKGDIPEGYSVSREKKERFSLILESASTNQTSMYLCASSFLGRLGANTEAFFGQGTRLTVV.

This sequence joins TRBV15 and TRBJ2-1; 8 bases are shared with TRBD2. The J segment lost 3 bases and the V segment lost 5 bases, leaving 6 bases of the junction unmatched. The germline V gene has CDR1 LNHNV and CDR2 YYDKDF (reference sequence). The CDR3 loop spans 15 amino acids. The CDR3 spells CATSGIAGNYNEQFF. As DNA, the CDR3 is TGTGCCACCAGCGGAATAGCGGGAAACTACAATGAGCAGTTCTTC.

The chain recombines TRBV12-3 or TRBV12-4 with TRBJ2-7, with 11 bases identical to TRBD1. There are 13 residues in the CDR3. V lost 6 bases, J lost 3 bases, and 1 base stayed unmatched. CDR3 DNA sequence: TGTGCCAGCAGGGGGACAGGGGGCTACGAGCAGTACTTC. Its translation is CASRGTGGYEQYF.